One sample yielded the 26 T cell receptor beta chains listed below, sequenced in a study of blood T cell repertoires in COVID-19. Clones were sequenced by immunoSEQ multiplex PCR, and TCRdb holds only the in-frame ones, with some missing. Among approximately 270,000 clones listed, roughly four fifths were seen once. Input material: peripheral blood. Receptors were obtained from a man older than 75 with acute or convalescent COVID-19.

This chain uses TRBV28 with TRBJ1-2, with 8 bases matching TRBD1. V lost 6 bases and J lost 7; bases outside the gene matches: 16. The germline CDR1 and CDR2 sequences are MDHEN and SYDVKM. CDR3 size: 16 residues. Written as DNA, the CDR3 is TGTGCCAGCAGGGGACAGGAGGAAGCGTTTTGGGGTGGCTACACCTTC. This codes for CASRGQEEAFWGGYTF.

This chain connects TRBV25-1 to TRBJ2-1; 8 nucleotides agree with TRBD2. Trimming removed 3 bases from V and 10 bases from J; junction bases left unmatched: 8. CDR3 length: 14 residues. The germline V gene encodes CDR1 MGHDK and CDR2 SYGVNS. CDR3 DNA sequence: TGTGCCAGCAGTGACCCGGGACTAGTAAAGGAGCAGTTCTTC. Protein: CASSDPGLVKEQFF.

The CDR3 coding sequence is TGTGCCAGTAGTATTCTGGGACTCCGCAATCAGCCCCAGCATTTT. Protein product: CASSILGLRNQPQHF. The chain combines TRBV19 with TRBJ1-5; D might be TRBD1 (5 bases). This CDR3 contains 15 residues. CDR1 is LNHDA and CDR2 is SQIVND in the germline V gene (reference sequence). With 3 bases removed from V and 2 bases from J, the gap between germline ends came to 11 bases.

The chain links TRBV28 to TRBJ2-3, with a possible D match to TRBD1 (5 bases). Looked up from germline, CDR1 is MDHEN and CDR2 is SYDVKM. The V end lost 5 bases, the J end lost 2 bases, and 8 bases lay between the germline ends. CDR3 length: 13 residues. The DNA of the CDR3 is TGTGCCAGCAGTCCCAGGGTCACAGATACGCAGTATTTT. Amino acid sequence: CASSPRVTDTQYF.

The rearrangement links TRBV7-8 to TRBJ2-2; possibly TRBD2 for D (6 bases). The germline V gene has CDR1 SGHVS and CDR2 FQNEAQ. The CDR3 extends over 17 amino acids. V dropped 5 bases and J dropped 2 bases, with 18 bases sitting between them. CDR3 region: CASSGPNPGLNTGELFF. The CDR3, as DNA: TGTGCCAGCAGCGGACCTAACCCGGGACTTAACACCGGGGAGCTGTTTTTT.

The V call is TRBV29-1, the J call TRBJ1-2, with D possibly matching TRBD1 (6 bases). Trimming removed 7 bases at V and 4 bases at J, with 22 bases between. From germline, CDR1 is SQVTM and CDR2 ANQGSEA. The CDR3 length is 15 residues. The CDR3 DNA is TGCAGCGCAGGGGCCCCGCGGGACCCTATCTATGGCTACACCTTC. It yields the protein CSAGAPRDPIYGYTF.

The rearrangement links TRBV3-1 (or the pseudogene TRBV3-2) to TRBJ1-3, with D hard to call. The germline V and J ends were trimmed by 4 bases and 2 bases, with 9 bases remaining between them. This CDR3 has 14 residues. Per germline, CDR1 LGHDT and CDR2 YNNKEL (reference sequence). Written as DNA, the CDR3 is TGTGCCAGCAGCCCTGAAGGAGCTGGAAACACCATATATTTT. Its protein product is CASSPEGAGNTIYF.

The chain links TRBV5-1 to TRBJ1-6; weak D call: TRBD1 (5 bases). This CDR3 has 15 residues. Germline values: CDR1 SGHRS, CDR2 YFSETQ. Trimming took off 0 bases at V and 7 bases at J, with 11 bases between the two ends. This CDR3 reads CASSLGREGNSPLHF. The CDR3 DNA reads as TGCGCCAGCAGCTTGGGCAGGGAAGGGAATTCACCCCTCCACTTT.

The chain carries TRBV11-2 and TRBJ2-1; 11 positions match TRBD2. The CDR3 totals 16 residues. V dropped 5 bases and J dropped 0; count of bases not matched to a gene: 3. Germline-derived CDR1 and CDR2 are SGHAT and FQNNGV. The CDR3 sequence: CASSGLAGRSYNEQFF. The CDR3 DNA reads as TGTGCCAGCAGCGGACTAGCGGGTCGCTCCTACAATGAGCAGTTCTTC.

This clone was observed once. V gene TRBV2 combines with J gene TRBJ1-4; 9 bases match TRBD1. This CDR3 has 15 residues. With V trimmed by 8 bases and J by 5 bases, 9 bases remained unmatched. CDR1 and CDR2 from the germline V gene are SNHLY and FYNNEI. The CDR3 loop reads CASLEGGTGNEKLFF. CDR3 in DNA: TGTGCCAGCCTGGAGGGCGGGACAGGGAATGAAAAACTGTTTTTT.

This sequence joins TRBV6-4 and TRBJ2-2; possible D gene TRBD1, 5 bases. V was pared by 7 bases and J by 2 bases, with 11 bases between. This CDR3 region has 14 residues. Germline lookup yields CDR1 MRHNA and CDR2 SNTAGT. The CDR3 sequence: CASKRQLNTGELFF. The CDR3 DNA sequence: TGTGCCAGCAAGAGACAGCTAAACACCGGGGAGCTGTTTTTT.

V gene TRBV24-1 combines with J gene TRBJ2-7, with D perhaps matching TRBD2 (6 bases). Trimming shortened V by 5 bases and J by 2 bases, and 12 bases separated the two germline ends. Germline V gene lookup returns CDR1 KGHDR and CDR2 SFDVKD. The CDR3 sequence is 14 residues long. The CDR3 protein is CATSAGRFPYEQYF. CDR3 nucleotide sequence: TGTGCCACCAGTGCCGGGAGATTCCCCTACGAGCAGTACTTC.

The chain has TRBV12-3 or TRBV12-4 and TRBJ1-2; D gene ambiguous. Trimming cost V 3 bases and J 8 bases, with 10 bases left between them. The CDR3 has 12 amino acids. This CDR3 reads CASSLGVGGYTF. As DNA, the CDR3 is TGTGCCAGCAGTTTGGGAGTAGGAGGCTACACCTTC.

This clone was counted between two and nine times. In the same sample, other DNA sequences code for this CDR3. The chain has TRBV12-3 or TRBV12-4 and TRBJ1-2; D uncertain. Trimming removed 3 bases at V and 5 bases at J, with 10 bases between. The CDR3 runs to 13 residues. The CDR3 DNA reads as TGTGCCAGCAGTTTGGGCAGGCTGTATGGCTACACCTTC. Its translation: CASSLGRLYGYTF.

Worth noting for this clone: The same CDR3 arises from other DNA sequences in this sample as well. The chain uses TRBV5-1 and TRBJ1-2; D possibly corresponds to TRBD1 (5 bases). CDR1 is SGHRS and CDR2 is YFSETQ in the germline V gene. This CDR3 is 14 amino acids long. With 0 bases removed from V and 0 bases from J, the gap between germline ends came to 6 bases. The CDR3 reads CASSLAGTNYGYTF. In DNA form, the CDR3 reads TGCGCCAGCAGCTTGGCAGGGACTAACTATGGCTACACCTTC.

The V gene is TRBV28, the J gene TRBJ2-7; 10 nucleotides line up with TRBD1. Germline V CDR1 and CDR2: MDHEN, SYDVKM. Losses at the gene ends were 8 bases for V and 1 base for J; bases not matched to a gene: 5. CDR3 length: 14 residues. The CDR3: CASSGTGASYEQYF. In DNA form, the CDR3 reads TGTGCCAGCTCCGGGACAGGGGCGTCCTACGAGCAGTACTTC.

The chain combines TRBV6-4 with TRBJ2-1; TRBD2 matches 13 bases. CDR3 length: 15 amino acids. Germline V gene data show CDR1 as MRHNA and CDR2 as SNTAGT. The V segment lost 5 bases and the J segment 7 bases; nucleotides outside the gene matches: 5. The CDR3 reads CASSYGTSGINEQFF. CDR3 nucleotides: TGTGCCAGCAGTTACGGGACTAGCGGGATTAATGAGCAGTTCTTC.

CDR3 sequence (DNA): TGCGCCAGCAGCTTGGGATCCAGACGGGATCAGCCCCAGCATTTT. Amino acids: CASSLGSRRDQPQHF. The genes are TRBV5-1 and TRBJ1-5; D gene ambiguous. Trimming shortened V by 0 bases and J by 5 bases, and 12 bases separated the two germline ends. The germline gives CDR1 SGHRS, CDR2 YFSETQ. The CDR3 totals 15 residues.

V gene TRBV27 combines with J gene TRBJ2-3; 13 bases line up with TRBD2. The CDR3 totals 17 residues. J gave up 6 bases and V 0 bases, and 6 bases lay outside the gene matches. Germline V gene data show CDR1 as MNHEY and CDR2 as SMNVEV (reference sequence). CDR3: CASSLSSTSGRLDTQYF. The DNA of the CDR3 is TGTGCCAGCAGTTTATCCTCGACTAGCGGGAGGTTGGATACGCAGTATTTT.

The rearrangement links TRBV7-9 to TRBJ1-2; 7 bases align to TRBD1. The length of the CDR3 is 15 residues. The V segment lost 5 bases and the J segment 5 bases; nucleotides outside the gene matches: 11. CDR1 SEHNR and CDR2 FQNEAQ come from the germline V gene (reference sequence). The CDR3 region is CASSHSGTENYGYTF. The DNA for the CDR3 is TGTGCCAGCAGCCACTCCGGGACAGAGAATTATGGCTACACCTTC.

Ten or more counts support this clone. The genes are TRBV5-1 and TRBJ2-7; 7 positions agree with TRBD2. This CDR3 is 13 amino acids long. Germline V lookup: CDR1 SGHRS, CDR2 YFSETQ. With 4 bases clipped from V and 2 bases from J, the junction kept 3 bases outside the gene matches. CDR3 region: CASSDGGTYEQYF. The CDR3 coding sequence is TGCGCCAGCAGCGACGGGGGGACCTACGAGCAGTACTTC.

CDR3 nucleotides: TGTGCCAGCAGTTACTCTTGGACAGGGATTGTTGAGCAGTTCTTC. Amino acids: CASSYSWTGIVEQFF. The rearrangement uses TRBV6-5 and TRBJ2-1; 8 bases are a match to TRBD1. The J segment lost 9 bases and the V segment lost 0 bases, leaving 7 bases of the junction unmatched. CDR3 size: 15 residues. Germline CDR1 is MNHEY and CDR2 is SVGAGI.

The V gene is TRBV2, the J gene TRBJ1-1; TRBD1 might be the D (5 bases). Germline V gives CDR1 SNHLY, CDR2 FYNNEI. Trimming took 8 bases from V and 2 from J, leaving 21 bases between them. This CDR3 spans 16 amino acids. The CDR3 loop reads CASDGRGTTANTEAFF. The CDR3 nucleotides are TGTGCCAGCGATGGGAGGGGAACCACGGCAAACACTGAAGCTTTCTTT. Combining the CDR3 with reference TRBV2 and TRBJ1-1 gives the whole variable domain EPEVTQTPSHQVTQMGQEVILRCVPISNHLYFYWYRQILGQKVEFLVSFYNNEISEKSEIFDDQFSVERPDGSNFTLKIRSTKLEDSAMYFCASDGRGTTANTEAFFGQGTRLTVV.

The gene calls are TRBV10-1 and TRBJ1-6; D gene uncertain. Germline V gene data show CDR1 as WNHNN and CDR2 as SYGVQD (reference sequence). V gave up 2 bases and J gave up 9 bases, with 8 bases separating them. The length of the CDR3 is 13 residues. The chain's CDR3 is CASSETQVSPLHF. The CDR3, as DNA: TGCGCCAGCAGTGAGACCCAGGTTTCACCCCTCCACTTT.

J is TRBJ1-1 and V is TRBV30; the match to TRBD1 covers 7 bases. The CDR3 sequence is 14 residues long. V lost 5 bases and J lost 0; bases outside the gene matches: 6. Germline V gene sequence: CDR1 GTSNPN, CDR2 SVGIG (reference sequence). For the CDR3, the DNA is TGTGCCTGGCTCTTCGGGACAGTGAACACTGAAGCTTTCTTT. It specifies CAWLFGTVNTEAFF.

This clone was counted between two and nine times. The chain joins TRBV5-1 to TRBJ1-4; D is unclear. This CDR3 region has 14 residues. In germline, CDR1 is SGHRS, CDR2 YFSETQ. Trimming removed 4 bases from V and 8 bases from J, with 15 bases in between. The DNA for the CDR3 is TGCGCCAGCAGCCCTTTTGGCCCGGGGGAAAAACTGTTTTTT. It encodes CASSPFGPGEKLFF.